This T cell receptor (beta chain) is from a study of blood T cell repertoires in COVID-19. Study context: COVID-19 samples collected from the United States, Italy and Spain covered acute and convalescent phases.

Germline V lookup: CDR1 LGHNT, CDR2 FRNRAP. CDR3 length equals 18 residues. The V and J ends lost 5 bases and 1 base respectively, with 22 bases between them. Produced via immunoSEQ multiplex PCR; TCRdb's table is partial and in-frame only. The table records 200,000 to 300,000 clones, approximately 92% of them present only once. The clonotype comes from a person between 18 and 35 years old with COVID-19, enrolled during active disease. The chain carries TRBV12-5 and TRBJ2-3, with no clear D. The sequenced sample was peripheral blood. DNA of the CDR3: TGTGCTAGTGGTCTAAACCCTATCGGGTCTCGTGGCACAGATACGCAGTATTTT. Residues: CASGLNPIGSRGTDTQYF.